The present T cell receptor (beta chain) was sequenced within a study of T cell repertoires in ileal Crohn's disease. Study findings and constraints: Clonal expansions were more frequent in active smokers than non-smokers at surgery.

The CDR3 is made up of 17 amino acids. J lost 1 base, V lost 1 base, and 3 bases had no gene match. In germline, CDR1 is MDHEN, CDR2 SYDVKM. Comments on this clone: Its antigen is unknown.

The data were produced by immunoSEQ multiplex PCR, yet TCRdb's version contains in-frame clones alone and is incomplete. The sample has roughly 4,400 clones, about four fifths seen once; the top ten hold roughly 15%. Eligibility required adulthood, ileal or ileocolonic Crohn's disease and indicated ileocolonic resection. The sample was ileal tissue. The TCR originated in an adult with Crohn's disease. The chain uses TRBV28 and TRBJ2-4, with TRBD1 matching 11 bases. The CDR3 DNA reads as TGTGCCAGCAGTTTATTAGGGACAGGGGGTGCCAAAAACATTCAGTACTTC. Residues: CASSLLGTGGAKNIQYF.